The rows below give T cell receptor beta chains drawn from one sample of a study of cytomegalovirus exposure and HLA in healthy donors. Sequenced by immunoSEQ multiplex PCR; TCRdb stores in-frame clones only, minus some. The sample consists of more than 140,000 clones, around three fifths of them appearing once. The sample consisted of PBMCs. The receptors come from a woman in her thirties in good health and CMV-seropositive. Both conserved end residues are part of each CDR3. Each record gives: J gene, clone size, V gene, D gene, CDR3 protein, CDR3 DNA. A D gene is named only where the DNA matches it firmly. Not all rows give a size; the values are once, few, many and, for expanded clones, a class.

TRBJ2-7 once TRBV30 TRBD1 CAWSGTGVMEQYF TGTGCCTGGAGTGGGACAGGGGTGATGGAGCAGTACTTC
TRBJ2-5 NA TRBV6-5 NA CASSYSNGETQYF TGTGCCAGCAGTTACTCGAACGGAGAGACCCAGTACTTC
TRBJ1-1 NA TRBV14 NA CASSQPGNTEAFF TGTGCCAGCAGCCAACCAGGGAACACTGAAGCTTTCTTT
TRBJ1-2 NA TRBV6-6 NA CASSTQQENYGYTF TGTGCCAGCAGTACCCAACAGGAAAACTATGGCTACACCTTC
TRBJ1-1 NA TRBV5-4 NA CASTSGTEAFF TGTGCCAGCACCTCGGGGACTGAAGCTTTCTTT
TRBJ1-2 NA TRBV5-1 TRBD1 CASSLDIERGLNYGYTF TGCGCCAGCAGCTTGGATATCGAAAGGGGGCTTAACTATGGCTACACCTTC
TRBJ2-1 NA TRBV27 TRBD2 CASSYGLAGGEQFF TGTGCCAGCAGTTATGGACTAGCGGGAGGTGAGCAGTTCTTC
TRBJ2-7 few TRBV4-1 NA CASSPTEFYEQYF TGCGCCAGCAGCCCCACAGAGTTCTACGAGCAGTACTTC
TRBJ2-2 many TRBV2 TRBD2 CASSWTSGSTGELFF TGTGCCAGCAGTTGGACTAGCGGGAGCACCGGGGAGCTGTTTTTT
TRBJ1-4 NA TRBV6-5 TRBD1 CASRYAGTGAEKLFF TGTGCCAGCAGATATGCCGGGACAGGGGCGGAAAAACTGTTTTTT
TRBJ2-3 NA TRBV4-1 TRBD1 CASSRTGVVDTQYF TGCGCCAGCAGTCGGACAGGGGTTGTGGATACGCAGTATTTT
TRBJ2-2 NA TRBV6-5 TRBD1 CASSLTGGTTGELFF TGTGCCAGCAGTTTGACAGGGGGTACAACCGGGGAGCTGTTTTTT
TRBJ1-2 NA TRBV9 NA CASSVDSNYGYTF TGTGCCAGCAGCGTAGACAGTAACTATGGCTACACCTTC
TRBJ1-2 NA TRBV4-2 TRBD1 CASRSSGGVGGYTF TGTGCCAGCCGATCCTCAGGGGGCGTAGGTGGCTACACCTTC
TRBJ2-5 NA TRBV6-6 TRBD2 CASSPNSLGGQYF TGTGCCAGCAGTCCTAATTCACTCGGGGGGCAGTACTTC
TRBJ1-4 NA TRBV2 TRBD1 CASSGGTGAPSTNEKLFF TGTGCCAGCAGTGGTGGGACAGGGGCCCCGTCAACTAATGAAAAACTGTTTTTT
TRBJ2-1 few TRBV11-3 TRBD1 CASSAEGQGWDEQFF TGTGCCAGCAGCGCTGAAGGACAGGGGTGGGATGAGCAGTTCTTC
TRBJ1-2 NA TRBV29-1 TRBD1 CSVARPPGQGYGYTF TGCAGCGTTGCCCGCCCTCCGGGACAGGGATATGGCTACACCTTC
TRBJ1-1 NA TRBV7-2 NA CASSYSRMNTEAFF TGTGCCAGCAGTTACAGTCGGATGAACACTGAAGCTTTCTTT
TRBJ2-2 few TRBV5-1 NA CASSSLDRTGELFF TGCGCCAGCAGCTCCCTTGACAGGACCGGGGAGCTGTTTTTT
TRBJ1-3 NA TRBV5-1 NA CASSLDRSIENTIYF TGCGCCAGCAGCTTGGACAGGAGCATTGAGAACACCATATATTTT
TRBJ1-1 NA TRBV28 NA CASSSPGNTEAFF TGTGCCAGCAGCTCTCCGGGGAACACTGAAGCTTTCTTT
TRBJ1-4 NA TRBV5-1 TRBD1 CASSPRTGFGDEKLFF TGCGCCAGCAGCCCACGGACAGGGTTTGGTGATGAAAAACTGTTTTTT
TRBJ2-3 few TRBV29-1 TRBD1 CTGQGGDTQYF TGCACCGGACAGGGGGGGGATACGCAGTATTTT
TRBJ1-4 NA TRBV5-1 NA CASSLWGGNEKLFF TGCGCCAGCAGCTTATGGGGGGGGAATGAAAAACTGTTTTTT
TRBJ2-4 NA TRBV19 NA CASNPRGAKNIQYF TGTGCCAGCAACCCCCGGGGAGCCAAAAACATTCAGTACTTC
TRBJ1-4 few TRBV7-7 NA CASSPGGGRGEKLFF TGTGCTAGCAGCCCTGGCGGGGGGCGAGGGGAAAAACTGTTTTTT
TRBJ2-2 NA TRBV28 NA CASSLLRVTGELFF TGTGCCAGCAGTTTACTCAGGGTTACCGGGGAGCTGTTTTTT
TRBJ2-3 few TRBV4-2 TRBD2 CASSQGSGRVDTQYF TGTGCCAGCAGCCAAGGAAGCGGGAGGGTAGATACGCAGTATTTT